This TCR beta chain was found in a study of beta chain features in type 1 diabetes. Study in general: Patients and healthy donors were similar in age, gender and cell yields.

Study results and limitations: The naive, central memory and Treg TCRB repertoires looked more alike in patients than they did in healthy donors. Moderate yet significant TCRB CDR3 shortening was seen in Type 1 diabetes patients in all four CD4+ subsets. Possibly, sequencing cDNA over-represented cells that had high TCR expression levels.

Expressed TCRB transcripts were sequenced because the entire RNA isolate underwent reverse transcription. Sequencing was performed with immunoSEQ multiplex PCR; in TCRdb, only in-frame clones are kept and a portion is missing. The sample shows a few hundred thousand clones, approximately 10% of them seen only once. It was one heparinised blood draw, averaging around 120 mL, that each donor gave. This CDR3 comprises 17 residues. Germline V gene data show CDR1 as LNHDA and CDR2 as SQIVND (reference sequence). V shed 5 bases and J 4 bases; nucleotides not matched to a gene: 12. Concerning this clone: Its antigen remains unknown.

The V gene is TRBV19, the J gene TRBJ2-4; TRBD1 matches at 9 bases. The source is a man younger than 40 with type 1 diabetes. Sequenced sample: naive CD4+ T cells from blood. The CDR3 region is CASSPSIPTGGKNIQYF. DNA for the CDR3: TGTGCCAGTAGTCCGTCCATCCCGACAGGGGGTAAAAACATTCAGTACTTC. The full variable domain, its missing parts supplied by reference TRBV19 and TRBJ2-4, is DGGITQSPKYLFRKEGQNVTLSCEQNLNHDAMYWYRQDPGQGLRLIYYSQIVNDFQKGDIAEGYSVSREKKESFPLTVTSAQKNPTAFYLCASSPSIPTGGKNIQYFGAGTRLSVL.